A single T cell receptor (beta chain) is shown here with its context. The data originate from a study of blood T cell repertoires in COVID-19. Across the study: PBMCs, B-cell-depleted T cells, or T cells provided the cDNA or gDNA that made up the material.

Germline CDR1 is GTSNPN and CDR2 is SVGIG (reference sequence). V trimming: 5 bases; J trimming: 3 bases; junction bases outside the gene matches: 1. This CDR3 comprises 12 residues. Sequencing was performed with immunoSEQ multiplex PCR; in TCRdb, only in-frame clones are kept and a portion is missing. In the table there are tens of thousands of clones, 80% to 90% of which are singletons. The specimen sequenced was peripheral blood. This clonotype was sampled from a man aged 45-65 years with active COVID-19. The chain recombines TRBV30 with TRBJ1-2; 9 bases map to TRBD1. CDR3 DNA: TGTGCCTGGCGGGACAGGGACTATGGCTACACCTTC. Its protein product is CAWRDRDYGYTF.